This record covers a single TCR beta chain. Which antigen it targets is not known. Qualities for individual bases were not recorded, and no much larger clone is one base off. The cohort was made up of about 670 healthy bone marrow donors. At the time of sampling, all cohort members were nominally healthy, though unrecorded immune exposures were likely present. The donor tested CMV seronegative, placing the donor among the 300 to 450 seronegative members of the cohort. A peripheral blood sample was collected from each donor, and TCR beta sequencing was performed on peripheral blood mononuclear cells. Genomic DNA was extracted from the blood cell samples with the Qiagen DNeasy Blood Extraction Kit. This sample is part of a study of cytomegalovirus exposure and HLA in healthy donors (dated by TCRdb to about 2017). Notes on the research overall: According to an earlier analysis of 587 of the donors, about 179 million T cells yielded 117 million unique TCR beta sequences and approximately 300 Gb of sequence data. Rather than using new phenotypic data, the later analysis identified candidate immune exposures from TCR beta sequences and from how often those sequences occurred across donors. The number of typed donors differed by locus: roughly 629-640 for A, B, C, DRB1 and DQB1; approximately 520 for DQA1; 606 for DPA1; and approximately 450 for DPB1. HLA typing included class I and class II loci at four-digit resolution. Among 398 genotyped donors of the cohort, an average of around 240,000 unique TCR beta nucleotide sequences were sequenced per donor, roughly 20% of them non-productive. In a later genetic analysis, genome-wide SNP genotypes for about 55% of the roughly 700 donors were used, and that subset was treated as a discovery cohort. The study used immunosequencing to profile the T cell repertoires of approximately 630 subjects and linked those repertoires to cytomegalovirus serostatus. Donor age, sex, ethnicity and CMV serostatus were compiled together with the repertoire data. To decide whether each TCR beta V gene segment behaved as functional or pseudogenic, an earlier analysis of approximately 620 of the donors relied on high-throughput TCR beta sequencing. In a later analysis, previously published TCR beta repertoires from 600 to 850 donors were re-analyzed and high-resolution HLA genotyping was added so that TCR occurrence patterns could be studied. To predict cytomegalovirus infection status, the study combined high-throughput TCR immunosequencing, statistical association of individual TCRs with disease status, and machine learning. Among the 398 genotyped donors, 75% to 90% belonged to the genetic ancestry cluster associated with self-reported Caucasian donors. A separate validation cohort of 90 to 150 different subjects was used in addition to the approximately 700-subject first cohort. The study aimed to test whether signatures of past pathogen exposure could be identified by cataloging public T cell receptors. A handful of DR-DQ haplotypes were handled as single units for association and clustering because linkage in the cohort was strong. Every repertoire in the discovery cohort had been generated on one and the same sequencing platform. An early release covering roughly 600 HLA-typed donors comprised roughly 300 gigabases of sequencing data and around 80 million unique TCR sequences. The paper's findings and limits, for the study overall: Because some donors lacked HLA typing at each locus, the association tests relied only on the typed subset. Compared with equally common non-associated chains, HLA-associated TCR beta chains in a later analysis were more clonally expanded and had lower generation probabilities. Several of the top co-occurrence clusters appeared to be linked to parvovirus B19, influenza, CMV and Epstein-Barr virus, according to a later analysis. A further reported finding was that TCR beta sequences accurately predicted the HLA-A and HLA-B alleles for most subjects in the first cohort. Correlated functional status among segregating V segments might reflect linkage disequilibrium, but an unknown experimental factor could not be ruled out. The study listed approximately 150 TCR beta chains as associated with cytomegalovirus. The cohort was sequenced for TCR beta chains only, and without alpha or paired-chain data the features that could be detected were limited. Because counts were too low, about 17 rarely observed V segments, including chromosome 9 orphons, were excluded from the earlier analysis of several hundred of the donors. According to a later analysis, most CMV-associated TCR beta chains appeared to be HLA-restricted, and the HLA associations seemed to be driven largely by CMV exposure. Strong co-occurrence of HLA alleles, especially DR and DQ, made assigning TCR associations to individual alleles difficult. Broadly in line with IMGT annotations, most TCR beta V segments showed up in productive rearrangements about 90% or about 30% of the time in an earlier analysis of several hundred of the donors. A group of highly shared sequence variants was considered likely to be a technical artifact of the sequencing pipeline. Three of the identified cytomegalovirus-associated TCR beta chains were confirmed in vitro to be specific for cytomegalovirus antigens. Most TCR sequences were seen in very few donors, while some public TCRs were found in many individuals. V-gene and J-gene trimming of TCR beta chains was associated with a missense DCLRE1C variant in a later genetic analysis, and the association was replicated in an independent cohort. Sequencing depth was assumed to be roughly uniform across donors in the presence/absence analyses, though that assumption may not hold. The authors suggested that the approach could potentially be generalized to other disease states and immunological phenotypes. At a false discovery rate of 0.05, a later analysis linked under 20,000 TCR beta sequences to specific HLA alleles. Cytomegalovirus status was reported to be diagnosed by the classifier with high specificity and sensitivity in both the original and validation cohorts. A later analysis found that TCR association rates varied across HLA loci, with DRB1 alleles showing the most associated TCRs and HLA-C alleles the fewest. According to a later genetic analysis, donors in an Asian-associated ancestry cluster had fewer N-insertions in productive TCRs than the approximately 670-donor mean. For the cohort, immune exposure information was limited to CMV serostatus.

The library was built by means of the immunoSEQ multiplex PCR assay. A mixture of 60 forward primers for TCR Vbeta segments and 13 reverse primers for TCR Jbeta segments was used in the multiplex PCR. The CDR3 region of rearranged TCR beta genes was amplified from genomic DNA with a multiplex PCR assay. The Illumina HiSeq System was used to sequence the amplified TCR beta libraries as 87-base-pair reads. Regarding the original processing steps: A later analysis counted about 80 million unique TCR beta chains across the approximately 700 repertoires, and roughly 10 million of these chains were shared by at least two donors. Raw reads were error-corrected and collapsed into unique sequences by a nearest-neighbor algorithm in which closely related sequences were merged to remove PCR and sequencing errors. V, D and J gene segments were assigned by aligning CDR3 sequences to IMGT reference sequences. For a sequence to be retained, a match of at least six nucleotides to both a V gene segment and a J gene segment was required. A rearrangement counted as productive if the CDR3 had no stop codons and remained in frame with V and J, and every other rearrangement counted as non-productive. Following IMGT convention, CDR3 was defined as the stretch from the second conserved V-encoded cysteine to the conserved J-encoded phenylalanine. In an earlier analysis of 500 to 650 of the donors, sequences lacking an unambiguous match to a single V gene segment were excluded. An earlier analysis of fewer than 650 of the donors classified V segments as functional when productive rearrangements were above 56.7% and as segregating when the standard deviation between donors was above 5%. A statistical classification framework was built for diagnosing cytomegalovirus status from the catalog of TCR beta chain sequences. V and J gene assignment, in a later analysis, came from comparing TCR nucleotide sequences with IMGT/GENE-DB human TR gene sequences. Using the TCRdist pipeline, a later analysis assigned CDR3 sequences along with most-parsimonious VDJ recombination scenarios. In a later analysis, each TCR beta chain was defined by its CDR3 amino acid sequence together with its V-gene family, and reads without a unique V-gene family were excluded. As a way to deal with suspected cross-contamination and a sequencing artifact, a later analysis dropped approximately 570 nucleotide sequences that were highly shared and had low generation probability. A later analysis calculated a clonal expansion index for each public chain from normalized within-repertoire ranks of inferred template counts. Generation probabilities in a later analysis came from a VDJ recombination model fitted to out-of-frame rearrangements, and those results were checked against IGoR. A later analysis scored TCR-TCR, TCR-HLA and TCR-CMV co-occurrence with hypergeometric tests, applying a repertoire-size bias correction to TCR pairs. A later analysis estimated false discovery rates by permuting HLA or CMV assignments 20 times. In a later analysis, co-occurring TCRs were grouped using DBSCAN, and TCRdist sequence similarity was added for clustering within HLA-allele-positive subsets. Co-occurrence clustering excluded repertoires with fewer than 30,000 or more than 120,000 public chains, plus five with anomalous nucleotide sharing. Held by TCRdb, this immuneACCESS table contains in-frame sequences only and omits some clones. Under half of the omission traces to an unresolved V gene where checked; the cause of the rest is unknown. That table gives V, J and clone size, and the DNA gave D and trimming. The sample table lists approximately 89,000 clones, roughly three quarters of them with a count of one. The ten largest clones represent 3% to 4.5% of the sample.

The TCR originated in a man between 25 and 39 years old in good health and CMV-seronegative. Specimen: PBMCs.

In nucleotides, the sequence is TGTGCCAGCAAATTACGGGGACTATTTTCCGAGCAGTTCTTC. This gives the protein CASKLRGLFSEQFF. The chain couples TRBV28 to TRBJ2-1; the central 7 bases match TRBD2. The germline V gene supplies CDR1 MDHEN and CDR2 SYDVKM. Trimming leaves V shorter by 7 bases and J shorter by 10 bases, with the junction holding 13 bases beyond the gene matches. There are 14 amino acids in the CDR3, from cysteine to phenylalanine inclusive. Only the CDR3 part of the read is kept: 42 bases, read in frame from the first base.